The rows below give T cell receptor beta chains drawn from one sample of a study of cytomegalovirus exposure and HLA in healthy donors. Libraries were prepared by immunoSEQ multiplex PCR; TCRdb keeps only in-frame clonotypes and omits some of them. The sample shows about 130,000 clones, approximately 80% of them seen only once. Sequencing was done on a sample of PBMCs. These receptors were taken from a woman aged 40 to 50 in good health and CMV-seronegative. CDR3s include the opening cysteine and the closing phenylalanine or tryptophan. The order of the fields is clone size, D gene, J gene, V gene, CDR3 protein, CDR3 DNA. D genes are given only for firm matches. Clone size is shown for a subset of rows, as once, few, many or a class of expanded clone.

clone size: -
D gene: TRBD1
J gene: TRBJ1-1
V gene: TRBV30
CDR3 protein: CAWRTGVAEAFF
CDR3 DNA: TGTGCCTGGAGGACAGGGGTTGCTGAAGCTTTCTTT

clone size: -
D gene: TRBD1
J gene: TRBJ2-7
V gene: TRBV27
CDR3 protein: CASSSRTGSYEQYF
CDR3 DNA: TGTGCCAGCAGTTCTAGGACAGGCTCCTACGAGCAGTACTTC

clone size: -
D gene: TRBD2
J gene: TRBJ2-7
V gene: TRBV28
CDR3 protein: CASRGSGNSYEQYF
CDR3 DNA: TGTGCCAGCAGAGGCAGCGGGAATTCCTACGAGCAGTACTTC

clone size: -
D gene: -
J gene: TRBJ2-3
V gene: TRBV13
CDR3 protein: CASRTMIGDTQYF
CDR3 DNA: TGTGCCAGCCGAACAATGATTGGAGATACGCAGTATTTT

clone size: -
D gene: TRBD1
J gene: TRBJ1-2
V gene: TRBV18
CDR3 protein: CASYGQGTSNYGYTF
CDR3 DNA: TGTGCCAGCTACGGACAGGGGACCTCTAACTATGGCTACACCTTC

clone size: -
D gene: TRBD2
J gene: TRBJ2-1
V gene: TRBV5-1
CDR3 protein: CASTSAAGGPHNEQFF
CDR3 DNA: TGCGCCAGCACGTCTGCGGCGGGGGGGCCCCACAATGAGCAGTTCTTC

clone size: -
D gene: TRBD1
J gene: TRBJ1-2
V gene: TRBV18
CDR3 protein: CASSPAGQGDGYTF
CDR3 DNA: TGTGCCAGCTCACCTGCTGGACAGGGGGACGGCTACACCTTC

clone size: -
D gene: -
J gene: TRBJ2-1
V gene: TRBV5-4
CDR3 protein: CASSRGSNEQFF
CDR3 DNA: TGTGCCAGCAGCCGAGGGTCCAATGAGCAGTTCTTC

clone size: few
D gene: TRBD1
J gene: TRBJ2-3
V gene: TRBV6-1
CDR3 protein: CASSEGQGWTKAQYF
CDR3 DNA: TGTGCCAGCAGTGAGGGACAGGGATGGACCAAAGCCCAGTATTTT

clone size: few
D gene: TRBD1
J gene: TRBJ1-5
V gene: TRBV7-9
CDR3 protein: CASSLGQGVVVGNQPQHF
CDR3 DNA: TGTGCCAGCAGCTTAGGACAGGGGGTTGTGGTGGGCAATCAGCCCCAGCATTTT

clone size: few
D gene: TRBD1
J gene: TRBJ1-2
V gene: TRBV13
CDR3 protein: CASGFSTGFFGYTF
CDR3 DNA: TGTGCCAGCGGCTTTTCGACAGGGTTTTTTGGCTACACCTTC

clone size: -
D gene: -
J gene: TRBJ1-6
V gene: TRBV30
CDR3 protein: CAWSVAGSSYNSPLHF
CDR3 DNA: TGTGCCTGGAGTGTAGCGGGGAGCTCCTATAATTCACCCCTCCACTTT

clone size: -
D gene: TRBD1
J gene: TRBJ1-5
V gene: TRBV28
CDR3 protein: CASSLLAGGDGNQPQHF
CDR3 DNA: TGTGCCAGCAGTTTATTAGCAGGGGGCGACGGCAATCAGCCCCAGCATTTT

clone size: -
D gene: TRBD1
J gene: TRBJ1-1
V gene: TRBV6-1
CDR3 protein: CALGQGSEAFF
CDR3 DNA: TGTGCCCTCGGACAGGGAAGTGAAGCTTTCTTT

clone size: -
D gene: TRBD1
J gene: TRBJ1-5
V gene: TRBV5-5
CDR3 protein: CASSLTTGTGVVGNQPQHF
CDR3 DNA: TGTGCCAGCAGCTTAACAACCGGGACAGGGGTTGTTGGCAATCAGCCCCAGCATTTT

clone size: few
D gene: -
J gene: TRBJ2-3
V gene: TRBV5-4
CDR3 protein: CASSLGGGMTDTQYF
CDR3 DNA: TGTGCCAGCAGCTTGGGAGGAGGAATGACAGATACGCAGTATTTT

clone size: -
D gene: -
J gene: TRBJ2-3
V gene: TRBV7-9
CDR3 protein: CASSPPFPIIAVSTDTQYF
CDR3 DNA: TGTGCCAGCAGCCCCCCTTTCCCGATAATAGCGGTGAGCACAGATACGCAGTATTTT

clone size: -
D gene: TRBD1
J gene: TRBJ2-5
V gene: TRBV27
CDR3 protein: CASRTGGTTQYF
CDR3 DNA: TGTGCCAGCAGGACAGGGGGGACCACCCAGTACTTC

clone size: -
D gene: TRBD1
J gene: TRBJ1-4
V gene: TRBV6-1
CDR3 protein: CASRETGGSGEKLFF
CDR3 DNA: TGTGCCAGCAGGGAGACAGGGGGAAGCGGTGAAAAACTGTTTTTT

clone size: -
D gene: TRBD1
J gene: TRBJ2-3
V gene: TRBV25-1
CDR3 protein: CASSRTGGTDTQYF
CDR3 DNA: TGTGCCAGCAGCAGAACAGGGGGCACAGATACGCAGTATTTT

clone size: -
D gene: -
J gene: TRBJ2-4
V gene: TRBV28
CDR3 protein: CASSGSGAKNIQYF
CDR3 DNA: TGTGCCAGCAGTGGGAGTGGGGCCAAAAACATTCAGTACTTC

clone size: -
D gene: -
J gene: TRBJ2-5
V gene: TRBV7-9
CDR3 protein: CASSLPTGMGTTQYF
CDR3 DNA: TGTGCCAGCAGCTTGCCCACGGGCATGGGGACAACCCAGTACTTC

clone size: -
D gene: -
J gene: TRBJ1-1
V gene: TRBV9
CDR3 protein: CASSGGGRGNTEAFF
CDR3 DNA: TGTGCCAGCAGCGGGGGGGGGAGGGGGAACACTGAAGCTTTCTTT

clone size: -
D gene: TRBD1
J gene: TRBJ1-2
V gene: TRBV6-6
CDR3 protein: CASSQYQGEKSGYTF
CDR3 DNA: TGTGCCAGCAGTCAATATCAGGGGGAAAAATCTGGCTACACCTTC

clone size: few
D gene: TRBD1
J gene: TRBJ1-1
V gene: TRBV6-1
CDR3 protein: CASSARLPGQPMNTEAFF
CDR3 DNA: TGTGCCAGCAGTGCCAGATTGCCGGGACAGCCCATGAACACTGAAGCTTTCTTT

clone size: -
D gene: -
J gene: TRBJ2-1
V gene: TRBV4-1
CDR3 protein: CASSQEGTLVEQFF
CDR3 DNA: TGCGCCAGCAGCCAAGAGGGGACTTTGGTTGAGCAGTTCTTC

clone size: -
D gene: TRBD2
J gene: TRBJ2-1
V gene: TRBV5-1
CDR3 protein: CASSLTLRAGGYNEQFF
CDR3 DNA: TGCGCCAGCAGCTTGACTCTAAGAGCGGGAGGATACAATGAGCAGTTCTTC

clone size: few
D gene: -
J gene: TRBJ2-7
V gene: TRBV7-6
CDR3 protein: CASSTRGGANEQYF
CDR3 DNA: TGTGCCAGCAGCACCAGAGGAGGTGCAAACGAGCAGTACTTC